Listed below are T cell receptor beta chains from one sample, sequenced in a study of Ad26.COV2.S vaccination and SARS-CoV-2 variants. Some clones are missing from TCRdb's copy, which holds only in-frame ones; the method was immunoSEQ multiplex PCR. The top ten clones hold about 3.9% of a sample with some 350,000 clones, about 92% of them seen once. The sequencing used peripheral blood, collected after recovery from COVID-19. These receptors came from a human donor who had recovered from COVID-19. The CDR3 runs from the conserved cysteine through the conserved F or W. The D gene is left open where the match is weak. The size field is filled for only some rows; it gives once, few, many or a size class.

NA TRBJ1-4 TRBV7-7 NA TGTGCCAGCAGCTTAGCGCCCCCAGGGGTTGCAACTAATGAAAAACTGTTTTTT CASSLAPPGVATNEKLFF
NA TRBJ2-3 TRBV6-2/TRBV6-3 TRBD2 TGTGCCAGCAGTTTCACTCCCGGACTAGCGGGGCCCACAGATACGCAGTATTTT CASSFTPGLAGPTDTQYF
NA TRBJ2-3 TRBV5-1 NA TGCGCCAGCAGCCCCGAGGGCGGACACACAGATACGCAGTATTTT CASSPEGGHTDTQYF
NA TRBJ1-1 TRBV12-3/TRBV12-4 NA TGTGCCAGCAGGGTGTCAGGGGCTCGGGAAGCTTTCTTT CASRVSGAREAFF
NA TRBJ2-3 TRBV13 TRBD2 TGTGCCAGCAGCATACGACTAGCGGGGGGGACCACAGATACGCAGTATTTT CASSIRLAGGTTDTQYF
NA TRBJ1-2 TRBV10-1 TRBD1 TGCGCCAGCAGTAAACTCGGACAGGAGGGGTCTGGCTACACCTTC CASSKLGQEGSGYTF
NA TRBJ2-7 TRBV14 NA TGTGCCAGCAGCGGGCTGGGGTCCGAGCAGTACTTC CASSGLGSEQYF
NA TRBJ2-1 TRBV5-4 NA TGTGCCAGCAGCCCCACCGGGACGGGTCGGGATGAGCAGTTCTTC CASSPTGTGRDEQFF
once TRBJ1-2 TRBV18 TRBD1 TGTGCCAGCTCACCACCGACAGGGGTAAGGGATGGCTACACCTTC CASSPPTGVRDGYTF
NA TRBJ1-4 TRBV5-1 NA TGCGCCAGCAGCTTCCAGGCTAATGAAAAACTGTTTTTT CASSFQANEKLFF
NA TRBJ1-1 TRBV4-2 TRBD1 TGTGCCAGCAGCCAAGATAACAGGGGTAACACTGAAGCTTTCTTT CASSQDNRGNTEAFF
NA TRBJ1-2 TRBV3-1/TRBV3-2 NA TGTGCCAGCAGCCCCGGGGGGGGATCCTATGGCTACACCTTC CASSPGGGSYGYTF
NA TRBJ1-1 TRBV20-1 NA TGCAGTGCCCAAGAGAACACTGAAGCTTTCTTT CSAQENTEAFF
few TRBJ1-2 TRBV7-9 NA TGTGCCAGCAGCTTAGCACCACCCTATGGCTACACCTTC CASSLAPPYGYTF
once TRBJ1-1 TRBV29-1 NA TGCAGCGTTGGGCTTCTCGGCACTGAAGCTTTCTTT CSVGLLGTEAFF
NA TRBJ1-3 TRBV11-2 NA TGTGCCAGCAGCAGGGACATCTACTCTGGAAACACCATATATTTT CASSRDIYSGNTIYF
NA TRBJ1-6 TRBV6-5 TRBD1 TGTGCCAGCAGTTGGGGACAGGGGAATAATTCACCCCTCCACTTT CASSWGQGNNSPLHF
NA TRBJ2-7 TRBV18 NA TGTGCCAGCTCACCACCCCACAGGGCCGACGAGCAGTACTTC CASSPPHRADEQYF
NA TRBJ1-2 TRBV27 NA TGTGCCAGCAGAGAGGGACCCACAACTGTTTATGGCTACACCTTC CASREGPTTVYGYTF
NA TRBJ1-6 TRBV7-2 TRBD1 TGTGCCAGCAGCTGGGGACAGCTCTACAATTCACCCCTCCACTTT CASSWGQLYNSPLHF
NA TRBJ1-4 TRBV3-1/TRBV3-2 NA TGTGCCAGCAGCGGAGCAGGGGCGAATGAAAAACTGTTTTTT CASSGAGANEKLFF
NA TRBJ2-5 TRBV7-2 TRBD2 TGTGCCAGCTCCCGTCAGCGGGGGGTCCAAGAGACCCAGTACTTC CASSRQRGVQETQYF
NA TRBJ1-6 TRBV12-5 NA TGTGCTAGTGGTTTGGGGACTCCACTGGGGTCACCCCTCCACTTT CASGLGTPLGSPLHF
NA TRBJ2-5 TRBV2 NA TGTGCCAGCAGTGACCTAGGAGAGACCCAGTACTTC CASSDLGETQYF
NA TRBJ1-2 TRBV4-3 TRBD1 TGCGCCAGCAGCCAAGATATGAACAGGGGAGACGGCTACACCTTC CASSQDMNRGDGYTF
NA TRBJ2-7 TRBV11-2 TRBD1 TGTGCCAGCAGCTTAGTAGGACAGGGTGAGACCTACGAGCAGTACTTC CASSLVGQGETYEQYF
NA TRBJ2-5 TRBV7-2 TRBD2 TGTGCCAGCAGGAGGACTAGCGGGGGGGGCCAAGAGACCCAGTACTTC CASRRTSGGGQETQYF
NA TRBJ2-3 TRBV19 TRBD2 TGTGCCAGTAGTATGAAGCGGGGGAGCACAGATACGCAGTATTTT CASSMKRGSTDTQYF
NA TRBJ2-1 TRBV14 TRBD2 TGTGCCAGCAGCCAAGATTACGGGACTAGCGGGGACCTGTACAATGAGCAGTTCTTC CASSQDYGTSGDLYNEQFF
NA TRBJ1-1 TRBV6-5 TRBD1 TGTGCCAGCAGTTCGGGGACAGCCAAAGCAGCTTTCTTT CASSSGTAKAAFF
NA TRBJ1-1 TRBV29-1 NA TGCAGCGGCAGAGGGTCCCTCTTTATGAACACTGAAGCTTTCTTT CSGRGSLFMNTEAFF
NA TRBJ2-2 TRBV6-5 NA TGTGCCAGCAGTTACCAACTCGGGGACACCGGGGAGCTGTTTTTT CASSYQLGDTGELFF
NA TRBJ2-5 TRBV7-7 NA TGTGCCAGCAGCCCGGGACTGGAAGAGACCCAGTACTTC CASSPGLEETQYF
NA TRBJ1-2 TRBV6-5 NA TGTGCCAGCAGCGCAGGGTCGTTTGGCTACACCTTC CASSAGSFGYTF
NA TRBJ2-2 TRBV10-1 NA TGCGCCAGCCAGGCGAACACCGGGGAGCTGTTTTTT CASQANTGELFF
once TRBJ2-7 TRBV5-1 TRBD2 TGCGCCAGCAGCCCTAGCGGGGGGACTAGCGAGCAGTACTTC CASSPSGGTSEQYF
NA TRBJ2-5 TRBV11-2 TRBD1 TGTGCCACCACCGGGGGGATGGACAGGGGGCGAGGAGAGACCCAGTACTTC CATTGGMDRGRGETQYF
NA TRBJ2-5 TRBV5-1 TRBD2 TGCGCCAGCAGCTTCCTCGGTAGCGGGAGTCAAGAGACCCAGTACTTC CASSFLGSGSQETQYF
NA TRBJ1-2 TRBV6-2/TRBV6-3 TRBD1 TGTGCCAGCAGTTACTCGATCGGACAGGGAATGAACCCAAACTATGGCTACACCTTC CASSYSIGQGMNPNYGYTF
NA TRBJ1-1 TRBV7-9 TRBD1 TGTGCCAGCAGCCCCCCCGACCGGGACAGGGGACCGAACACTGAAGCTTTCTTT CASSPPDRDRGPNTEAFF
NA TRBJ2-2 TRBV19 TRBD2 TGTGCCAGTAGTCCTAGGCTAGCGGTTCTGAACACCGGGGAGCTGTTTTTT CASSPRLAVLNTGELFF
NA TRBJ1-2 TRBV5-1 TRBD1 TGCGCCAGCAGCTTGGCAGGGGGAAACTATGGCTACACCTTC CASSLAGGNYGYTF
NA TRBJ1-1 TRBV19 TRBD1 TGTGCCAGTAGTATGGGACAGGGAGGAACTGAAGCTTTCTTT CASSMGQGGTEAFF
few TRBJ2-7 TRBV27 TRBD2 TGTGCCAGCAGACCCCCTTTGGGCGGGGCGCGGGGGGTGCAGTACTTC CASRPPLGGARGVQYF
NA TRBJ1-4 TRBV7-8 TRBD1 TGTGCCAGCAGCTTAGCATACAGGGGGCGACCAACTAATGAAAAACTGTTTTTT CASSLAYRGRPTNEKLFF
NA TRBJ1-4 TRBV4-1 NA TGCGCCAGCAGCCAAGATCGGGGAAGGAGTGAAAAACTGTTTTTT CASSQDRGRSEKLFF
once TRBJ1-2 TRBV20-1 NA TGCAGTGCTAGTCCACAGGCCCCGGCGAGCTATGGCTACACCTTC CSASPQAPASYGYTF
NA TRBJ2-1 TRBV7-2 TRBD2 TGTGCCAGCAGCTTAGTCGGGCTAGCGGGGGCATCCTACAATGAGCAGTTCTTC CASSLVGLAGASYNEQFF
NA TRBJ2-7 TRBV5-8 TRBD1 TGTGCCAGCAGCTACACCCGGGACAGATCCTACGAGCAGTACTTC CASSYTRDRSYEQYF
NA TRBJ2-7 TRBV27 NA TGTGCCAGCAGCCCAGTCCCGGGACCCGGAGGGGGCGAGCAGTACTTC CASSPVPGPGGGEQYF